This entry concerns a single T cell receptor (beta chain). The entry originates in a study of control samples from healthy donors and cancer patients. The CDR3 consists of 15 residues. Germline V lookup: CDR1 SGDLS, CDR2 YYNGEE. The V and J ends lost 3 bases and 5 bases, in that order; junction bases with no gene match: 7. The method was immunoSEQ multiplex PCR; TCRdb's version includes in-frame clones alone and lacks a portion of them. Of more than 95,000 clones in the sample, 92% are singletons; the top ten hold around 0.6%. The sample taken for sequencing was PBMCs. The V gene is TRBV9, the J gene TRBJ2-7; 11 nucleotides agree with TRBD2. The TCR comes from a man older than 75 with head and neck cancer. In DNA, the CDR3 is TGTGCCAGCAGCGCCCGACTAGCGGGGACCCACGAGCAGTACTTC. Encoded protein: CASSARLAGTHEQYF.